This TCR beta chain is from a study of blood T cell repertoires in COVID-19. About this clone itself: The sample contains more than one DNA sequence encoding this CDR3.

Measured with immunoSEQ multiplex PCR; TCRdb has only the in-frame clones, and not every one. The table includes about 170,000 clones, around four fifths detected once. Specimen: PBMCs or T cells enriched from blood (not recorded which). The receptor was derived from a woman aged 50 to 65 in a cohort exposed to, infected with or recovered from COVID-19 (not recorded which).

The CDR3 protein is CASASPRETQYF. CDR3 DNA: TGTGCTAGCGCATCACCCCGGGAGACCCAGTACTTC. This rearrangement joins TRBV7-9 to TRBJ2-5; the D gene is possibly TRBD2 (5 bases). Germline CDR1 reads SEHNR; CDR2 reads FQNEAQ (reference sequence). This CDR3 has 12 residues. Looking up the rest from reference TRBV7-9 and TRBJ2-5 gives the full variable domain: DTGVSQNPRHKITKRGQNVTFRCDPISEHNRLYWYRQTLGQGPEFLTYFQNEAQLEKSRLLSDRFSAERPKGSFSTLEIQRTEQGDSAMYLCASASPRETQYFGPGTRLLVL.